A single sample gave rise to the 28 T cell receptor beta chains below, sequenced in a study of blood T cell repertoires in COVID-19. Generated by immunoSEQ multiplex PCR, the TCRdb table keeps only in-frame clones and is missing some. Of about 280,000 clones in the sample, approximately 85% were seen once. Specimen: peripheral blood. The receptors stem from a man between 18 and 29 years old with active or convalescent COVID-19.

The rearrangement joins TRBV7-8 to TRBJ1-5; unclear D gene. Germline-derived CDR1 and CDR2 are SGHVS and FQNEAQ. The V and J ends lost 4 bases and 4 bases respectively, with 11 bases between them. This CDR3 is 14 amino acids long. CDR3 protein: CASSSGLGNQPQHF. CDR3 in DNA: TGTGCCAGCAGCTCCGGCCTAGGTAATCAGCCCCAGCATTTT.

This clone was seen a few times. This CDR3 reads CSVLDTTLYGYTF. CDR3 sequence (DNA): TGCAGCGTGCTGGACACGACACTCTATGGCTACACCTTC. This rearrangement joins TRBV29-1 to TRBJ1-2; TRBD1 might be the D (5 bases). The germline V gene encodes CDR1 SQVTM and CDR2 ANQGSEA. CDR3 length equals 13 residues. Trimming cost V 6 bases and J 4 bases, with 15 bases left between them.

The genes are TRBV7-9 and TRBJ2-3; TRBD2 agrees at 9 bases. The CDR3 has 14 amino acids. The germline gives CDR1 SEHNR, CDR2 FQNEAQ (reference sequence). Trimming at V came to 5 bases and at J to 4 bases, leaving 4 bases not matched to a gene. As DNA, the CDR3 is TGTGCCAGCAGCCCTCGACTAGCGGCAGATACGCAGTATTTT. Amino acids: CASSPRLAADTQYF.

The genes are TRBV10-3 and TRBJ2-3; 10 bases line up with TRBD2. Germline loops: CDR1 ENHRY, CDR2 SYGVKD. The CDR3 has 15 residues. The V gene end was trimmed by 6 bases and the J gene end by 0 bases; junction bases not matched to a gene: 3. CDR3 residues: CAIRAGGPSTDTQYF. The CDR3 coding sequence is TGTGCCATCAGAGCGGGGGGGCCGAGCACAGATACGCAGTATTTT.

This chain joins TRBV6-5 and TRBJ1-1; tentatively, D is TRBD1 (6 bases). The germline CDR1 and CDR2 sequences are MNHEY and SVGAGI. This CDR3 has 13 amino acids. V lost 7 bases to trimming and J lost 4 bases, with 13 bases between them. The CDR3 DNA follows: TGTGCCAGCAACCCAGAGGGGGTCACTGAAGCTTTCTTT. The encoded protein is CASNPEGVTEAFF.

The chain recombines TRBV9 with TRBJ2-1, with TRBD2 matching over 8 bases. The germline gives CDR1 SGDLS, CDR2 YYNGEE. This CDR3 comprises 14 residues. The trim removed 0 bases at V and 8 bases at J, leaving 4 bases unmatched. CDR3 in amino acids: CASSVAGGQDEQFF. CDR3 coding DNA: TGTGCCAGCAGCGTAGCGGGGGGGCAGGATGAGCAGTTCTTC. Drawing the rest from reference TRBV9 and TRBJ2-1, the complete variable domain is DSGVTQTPKHLITATGQRVTLRCSPRSGDLSVYWYQQSLDQGLQFLIQYYNGEERAKGNILERFSAQQFPDLHSELNLSSLELGDSALYFCASSVAGGQDEQFFGPGTRLTVL.

This clone has only one observation. The V gene is TRBV29-1, the J gene TRBJ1-1; 7 nucleotides line up with TRBD1. Germline CDR1 reads SQVTM; CDR2 reads ANQGSEA. V lost 7 bases to trimming and J lost 4 bases; unmatched junction nucleotides: 6. The length of the CDR3 is 12 residues. This CDR3 is CSAQGGVTEAFF. Written as DNA, the CDR3 is TGCAGCGCTCAGGGGGGAGTCACTGAAGCTTTCTTT.

This sequence joins TRBV10-1 and TRBJ2-1; D is uncertain. This CDR3 contains 13 residues. The V gene's germline CDR1 is WNHNN and CDR2 SYGVQD (reference sequence). Deletions cut 3 bases from V and 8 bases from J, with 11 bases between. CDR3 amino acids: CASSETADHEQFF. DNA for the CDR3: TGCGCCAGCAGTGAAACAGCTGACCATGAGCAGTTCTTC.

This chain links TRBV6-6 with TRBJ1-2; 7 bases fit TRBD1. Trimming at V came to 5 bases and at J to 0 bases, leaving 6 bases not matched to a gene. Germline CDR1 is MNHNY and CDR2 is SVGAGI (reference sequence). The CDR3 is made up of 15 amino acids. CDR3 in amino acids: CASSGTASANYGYTF. CDR3 bases: TGTGCCAGCAGTGGGACAGCTTCAGCTAACTATGGCTACACCTTC.

This chain connects TRBV9 to TRBJ2-3; 11 bases map to TRBD2. J lost 1 base, V lost 4 bases, and 5 bases had no gene match. Germline assignment: CDR1 SGDLS and CDR2 YYNGEE. This CDR3 region has 16 residues. DNA of the CDR3: TGTGCCAGCAGCTCGTATAGCGGGGGGGGCACAGATACGCAGTATTTT. Encoded protein: CASSSYSGGGTDTQYF.

The chain couples TRBV7-9 to TRBJ2-7; D is perhaps TRBD2 (6 bases). From germline, CDR1 is SEHNR and CDR2 FQNEAQ (reference sequence). Trimming removed 5 bases at V and 4 bases at J, with 15 bases between. The CDR3 has 14 residues. The chain's CDR3 is CASSHTGGTYEQYF. CDR3 coding DNA: TGTGCCAGCAGCCATACGGGCGGGACTTACGAGCAGTACTTC.

This chain uses TRBV7-2 with TRBJ2-7; TRBD2 aligns across 7 bases. The CDR3 has 15 residues. The V gene end was trimmed by 8 bases and the J gene end by 2 bases; junction bases not matched to a gene: 12. Germline CDR1 SGHTA, CDR2 FQGNSA. The CDR3 coding sequence is TGTGCCAGCGGGGAGGGGTCGGCTCTTCCCTACGAGCAGTACTTC. It yields the protein CASGEGSALPYEQYF.

This clone was observed a handful of times. This chain connects TRBV6-4 to TRBJ2-7; D gene uncertain. V was shortened by 6 bases and J by 7 bases, with 22 bases between the two germline ends. CDR1 MRHNA and CDR2 SNTAGT come from the germline V gene. This CDR3 comprises 15 residues. CDR3 in DNA: TGTGCCAGCAGCCCCGGTACGGGTTCTGGTGAAGAGCAGTACTTC. It is translated as CASSPGTGSGEEQYF.

The chain is built from TRBV7-8 and TRBJ2-7, with D possibly matching TRBD2 (6 bases). The CDR3 consists of 15 residues. Germline V CDR1 and CDR2: SGHVS, FQNEAQ. Trimming pared 5 bases from V and 0 bases from J, leaving 14 bases between. CDR3 region: CASSLVRGNSYEQYF. CDR3 coding DNA: TGTGCCAGCAGCCTGGTGCGGGGTAACTCCTACGAGCAGTACTTC.

This clone was seen just once. The chain carries TRBV6-1 and TRBJ1-5; D is unclear. Trimming cost V 0 bases and J 3 bases, with 9 bases left between them. Germline CDR1 and CDR2: MNHNS and SASEGT. CDR3 length: 15 residues. DNA for the CDR3: TGTGCCAGCAGTGAAGCGCGGGGATACAATCAGCCCCAGCATTTT. Its protein is CASSEARGYNQPQHF.

This sequence joins TRBV5-1 and TRBJ1-1; 8 nucleotides align to TRBD1. From germline, CDR1 is SGHRS and CDR2 YFSETQ. Trimming removed 4 bases from V and 1 base from J; junction bases left unmatched: 6. This CDR3 is 15 amino acids long. The CDR3, as DNA: TGCGCCAGCAGCCCCCGGACAGGGACGAACACTGAAGCTTTCTTT. The encoded protein is CASSPRTGTNTEAFF. The full variable domain, rest sourced from reference TRBV5-1 and TRBJ1-1, is KAGVTQTPRYLIKTRGQQVTLSCSPISGHRSVSWYQQTPGQGLQFLFEYFSETQRNKGNFPGRFSGRQFSNSRSEMNVSTLELGDSALYLCASSPRTGTNTEAFFGQGTRLTVV.

The genes are TRBV9 and TRBJ2-1; 9 positions match TRBD1. V dropped 3 bases and J dropped 4; count of bases not matched to a gene: 8. CDR1 is SGDLS, CDR2 YYNGEE, per germline. This CDR3 spans 16 amino acids. The CDR3 loop is CASSASGTGNYNEQFF. DNA for the CDR3: TGTGCCAGCAGCGCATCCGGGACAGGGAATTACAATGAGCAGTTCTTC.

The count of this clone is one. The V call is TRBV6-6, the J call TRBJ2-2; tentative D call: TRBD2 (5 bases). Trimming left V 5 bases short and J 4 bases short, with 11 bases between. The CDR3 spans 14 residues. Germline values: CDR1 MNHNY, CDR2 SVGAGI (reference sequence). The CDR3: CASSPIGLTGELFF. CDR3 nucleotides: TGTGCCAGCAGTCCCATTGGACTCACCGGGGAGCTGTTTTTT.

The V call is TRBV27, the J call TRBJ1-2, with D tentatively TRBD1 (6 bases). This CDR3 is built from 13 residues. CDR1 is MNHEY, CDR2 SMNVEV, per germline (reference sequence). Between the trimmed V and J ends, which lost 4 bases and 8 bases, there was a span of 14 bases. CDR3: CASSSSGQRGYTF. The CDR3, as DNA: TGTGCCAGCAGTTCCTCCGGACAGCGAGGCTACACCTTC.

The CDR3: CASSLGSVFRTGELFF. The CDR3 nucleotides are TGTGCCAGCAGCTTAGGGTCAGTTTTCAGGACCGGGGAGCTGTTTTTT. The chain links TRBV7-2 to TRBJ2-2, with D uncertain. The germline V gene encodes CDR1 SGHTA and CDR2 FQGNSA. The CDR3 consists of 16 residues. V dropped 1 base and J dropped 5 bases, with 14 bases sitting between them.

V usage is TRBV6-2 or TRBV6-3 and J usage is TRBJ2-1; the D gene is possibly TRBD1 (5 bases). The CDR3 covers 13 residues. V shed 4 bases and J shed 4 bases, with 8 bases lying between them. CDR1 is MNHEY and CDR2 is SVGEGT in the germline V gene. CDR3 in amino acids: CASSSPGYNEQFF. The CDR3 DNA follows: TGTGCCAGCAGTTCCCCAGGGTACAATGAGCAGTTCTTC.

The J gene is TRBJ2-7, the V gene TRBV27; 8 bases line up with TRBD1. CDR3 size: 17 residues. Germline V lookup: CDR1 MNHEY, CDR2 SMNVEV (reference sequence). J lost 0 bases, V lost 0 bases, and 7 bases had no gene match. CDR3 bases: TGTGCCAGCAGTTTATCGTCCCGGGACAGGCTCTCCTACGAGCAGTACTTC. This sequence encodes CASSLSSRDRLSYEQYF.

This clone was counted a single time. V and J are TRBV19 and TRBJ2-7, with TRBD1 matching 8 bases. V was pared by 0 bases and J by 1 base, with 8 bases of the junction left unmatched. Germline assignment: CDR1 LNHDA and CDR2 SQIVND (reference sequence). The CDR3 is made up of 17 amino acids. The CDR3 loop is CASSIDLWTGTSYEQYF. As DNA, the CDR3 is TGTGCCAGTAGTATAGATCTATGGACAGGGACATCCTACGAGCAGTACTTC.

V gene TRBV18 combines with J gene TRBJ1-2; 10 bases are shared with TRBD1. CDR3 length: 18 residues. Germline values: CDR1 KGHSH, CDR2 LQKENI. J was trimmed by 8 bases and V by 5 bases; bases with no gene match: 20. The CDR3 spells CASSSSPGQGLGSSGYTF. The DNA of the CDR3 is TGTGCCAGCTCATCAAGCCCGGGACAGGGGTTGGGGTCCTCCGGCTACACCTTC.

V is TRBV11-2 and J is TRBJ2-7; a possible D gene is TRBD1 (6 bases). Trimming pared 8 bases from V and 4 bases from J, leaving 12 bases between. Germline V gene lookup returns CDR1 SGHAT and CDR2 FQNNGV. The CDR3 extends over 12 amino acids. CDR3 in amino acids: CASSTGLYEQYF. The CDR3 DNA reads TGTGCCAGCTCTACAGGGTTGTACGAGCAGTACTTC.

V is TRBV7-7 and J is TRBJ2-5; D is perhaps TRBD2 (6 bases). This CDR3 is 15 amino acids long. V lost 5 bases to trimming and J lost 2 bases, with 15 bases between them. Per the germline V gene, CDR1 is SSHAT and CDR2 is FNYEAQ (reference sequence). The CDR3 DNA follows: TGTGCCAGCAGCACCCTGCGGGGCGGGCAAGAGACCCAGTACTTC. Residues: CASSTLRGGQETQYF.

The chain carries TRBV4-3 and TRBJ2-1, with TRBD2 identical over 11 bases. The CDR3 loop spans 15 amino acids. In germline, CDR1 is LGHNA, CDR2 YSLEER. V shed 2 bases and J 7 bases; nucleotides not matched to a gene: 4. The CDR3 sequence: CASSQHLAGGNEQFF. As DNA, the CDR3 is TGCGCCAGCAGCCAACACCTAGCGGGGGGTAATGAGCAGTTCTTC.

The genes are TRBV6-2 or TRBV6-3 and TRBJ2-7; D is possibly TRBD1 (6 bases). The CDR3 consists of 13 residues. Trimming pared 6 bases from V and 2 bases from J, leaving 11 bases between. Germline V gene data show CDR1 as MNHEY and CDR2 as SVGEGT. CDR3 protein: CASSPTGPYEQYF. CDR3 sequence (DNA): TGTGCCAGCAGCCCGACAGGCCCCTACGAGCAGTACTTC.